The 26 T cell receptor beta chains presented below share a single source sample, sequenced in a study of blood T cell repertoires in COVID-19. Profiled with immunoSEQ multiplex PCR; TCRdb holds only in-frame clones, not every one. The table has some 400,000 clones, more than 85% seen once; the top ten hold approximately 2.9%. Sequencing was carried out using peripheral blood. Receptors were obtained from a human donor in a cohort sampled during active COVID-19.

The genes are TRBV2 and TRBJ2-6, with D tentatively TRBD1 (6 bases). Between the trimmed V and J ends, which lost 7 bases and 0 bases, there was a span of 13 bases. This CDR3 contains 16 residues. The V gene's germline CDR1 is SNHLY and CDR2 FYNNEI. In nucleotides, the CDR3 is TGTGCCAGCATGCAGGACAGACCCTCTGGGGCCAACGTCCTGACTTTC. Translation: CASMQDRPSGANVLTF.

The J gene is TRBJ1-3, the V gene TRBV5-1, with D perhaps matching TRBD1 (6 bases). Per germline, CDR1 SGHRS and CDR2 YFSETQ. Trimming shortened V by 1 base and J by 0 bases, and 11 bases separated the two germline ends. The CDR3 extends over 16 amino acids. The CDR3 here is CASSLSRQDSGNTIYF. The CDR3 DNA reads TGCGCCAGCAGCTTGAGCCGACAGGACTCTGGAAACACCATATATTTT.

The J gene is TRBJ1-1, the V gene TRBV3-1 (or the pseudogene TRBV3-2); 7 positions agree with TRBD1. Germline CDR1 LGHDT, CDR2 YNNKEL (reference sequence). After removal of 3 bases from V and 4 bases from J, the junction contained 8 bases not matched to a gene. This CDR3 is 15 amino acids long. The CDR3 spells CASSHAPGQITEAFF. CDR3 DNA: TGTGCCAGCAGCCACGCACCGGGACAGATCACTGAAGCTTTCTTT.

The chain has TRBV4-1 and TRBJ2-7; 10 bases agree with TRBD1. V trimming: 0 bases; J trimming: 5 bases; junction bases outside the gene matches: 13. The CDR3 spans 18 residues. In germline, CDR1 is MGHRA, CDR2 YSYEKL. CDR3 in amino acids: CASSQDGGYRDRGDEQYF. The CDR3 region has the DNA TGCGCCAGCAGCCAAGATGGGGGGTACCGGGACAGGGGCGACGAGCAGTACTTC.

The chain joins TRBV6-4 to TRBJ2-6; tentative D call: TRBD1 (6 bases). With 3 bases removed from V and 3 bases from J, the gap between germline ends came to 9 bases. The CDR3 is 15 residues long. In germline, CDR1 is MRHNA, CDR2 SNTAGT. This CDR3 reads CASSEAGDGANVLTF. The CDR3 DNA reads TGTGCCAGCAGTGAAGCAGGGGATGGGGCCAACGTCCTGACTTTC.

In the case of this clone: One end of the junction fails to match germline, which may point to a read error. In nucleotides, the CDR3 is TGCGCCACGAGGACAGGGGCACAGACCCAGTACTTC. Protein: CATRTGAQTQYF. The chain carries TRBV12-3 or TRBV12-4 and TRBJ2-5, with 9 bases identical to TRBD1. The CDR3 is 12 residues long.

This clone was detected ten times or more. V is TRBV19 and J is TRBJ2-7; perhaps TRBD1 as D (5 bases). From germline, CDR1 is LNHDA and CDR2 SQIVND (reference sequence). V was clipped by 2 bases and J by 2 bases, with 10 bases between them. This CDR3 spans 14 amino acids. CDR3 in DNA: TGTGCCAGTAGTATACCAGGGTTGACCTACGAGCAGTACTTC. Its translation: CASSIPGLTYEQYF.

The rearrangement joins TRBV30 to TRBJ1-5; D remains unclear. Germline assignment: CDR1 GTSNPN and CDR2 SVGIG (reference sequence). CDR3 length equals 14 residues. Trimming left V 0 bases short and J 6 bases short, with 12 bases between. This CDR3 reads CAWSVLGFSQPQHF. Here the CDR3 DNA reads TGTGCCTGGAGTGTACTAGGGTTCAGTCAGCCCCAGCATTTT.

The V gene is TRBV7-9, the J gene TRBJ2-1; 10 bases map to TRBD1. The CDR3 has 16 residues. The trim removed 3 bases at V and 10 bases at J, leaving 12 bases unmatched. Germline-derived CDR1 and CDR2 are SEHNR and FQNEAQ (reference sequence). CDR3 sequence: CASSFLTGGPSREQFF. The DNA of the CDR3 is TGTGCCAGCAGCTTCCTGACAGGGGGCCCCTCTCGGGAGCAGTTCTTC.

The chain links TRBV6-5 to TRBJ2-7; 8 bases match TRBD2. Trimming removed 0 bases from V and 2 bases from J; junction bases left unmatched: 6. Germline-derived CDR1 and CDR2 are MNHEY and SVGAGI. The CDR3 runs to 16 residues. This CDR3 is CASSYSISGKAYEQYF. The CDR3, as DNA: TGTGCCAGCAGTTACTCGATTAGCGGGAAGGCCTACGAGCAGTACTTC.

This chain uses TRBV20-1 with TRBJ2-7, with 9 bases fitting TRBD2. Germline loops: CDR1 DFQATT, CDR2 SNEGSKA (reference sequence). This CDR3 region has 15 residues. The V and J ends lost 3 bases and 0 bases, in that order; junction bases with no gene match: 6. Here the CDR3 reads CSASRTSGLSYEQYF. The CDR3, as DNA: TGCAGTGCTAGTAGAACTAGCGGGCTCTCCTACGAGCAGTACTTC.

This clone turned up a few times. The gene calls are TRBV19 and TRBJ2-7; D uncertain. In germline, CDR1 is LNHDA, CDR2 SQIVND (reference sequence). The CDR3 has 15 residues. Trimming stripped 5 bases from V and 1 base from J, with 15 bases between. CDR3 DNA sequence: TGTGCCAGTAGTGTCCAGGCAGTCTCATCCTACGAGCAGTACTTC. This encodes CASSVQAVSSYEQYF.

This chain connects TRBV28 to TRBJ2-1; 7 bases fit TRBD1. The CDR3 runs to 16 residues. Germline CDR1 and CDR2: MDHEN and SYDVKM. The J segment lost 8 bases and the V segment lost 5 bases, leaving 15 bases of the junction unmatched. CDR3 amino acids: CASSPPLSERGHEQFF. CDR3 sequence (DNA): TGTGCCAGCAGTCCCCCCCTGAGCGAAAGGGGGCATGAGCAGTTCTTC.

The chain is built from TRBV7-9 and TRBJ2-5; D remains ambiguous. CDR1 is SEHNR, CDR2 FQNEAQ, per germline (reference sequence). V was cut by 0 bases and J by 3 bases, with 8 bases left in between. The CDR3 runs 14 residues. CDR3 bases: TGTGCCAGCAGCTTAGCGCCCGGAGAAGAGACCCAGTACTTC. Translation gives CASSLAPGEETQYF. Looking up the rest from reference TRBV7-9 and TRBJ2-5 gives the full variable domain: DTGVSQNPRHKITKRGQNVTFRCDPISEHNRLYWYRQTLGQGPEFLTYFQNEAQLEKSRLLSDRFSAERPKGSFSTLEIQRTEQGDSAMYLCASSLAPGEETQYFGPGTRLLVL.

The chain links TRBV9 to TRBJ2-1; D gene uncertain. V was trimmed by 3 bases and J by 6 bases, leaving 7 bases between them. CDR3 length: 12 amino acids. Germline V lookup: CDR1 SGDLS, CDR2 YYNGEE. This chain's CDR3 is CASSGFSNEQFF. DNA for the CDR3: TGTGCCAGCAGCGGGTTTAGCAATGAGCAGTTCTTC.

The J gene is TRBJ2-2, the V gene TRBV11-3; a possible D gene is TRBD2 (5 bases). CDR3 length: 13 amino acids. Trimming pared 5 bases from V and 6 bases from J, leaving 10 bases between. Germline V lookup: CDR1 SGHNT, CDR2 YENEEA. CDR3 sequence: CASSTVGAGELFF. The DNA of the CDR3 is TGTGCCAGCAGCACCGTGGGAGCCGGGGAGCTGTTTTTT. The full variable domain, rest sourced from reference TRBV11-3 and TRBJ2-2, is EAGVVQSPRYKIIEKKQPVAFWCNPISGHNTLYWYLQNLGQGPELLIRYENEEAVDDSQLPKDRFSAERLKGVDSTLKIQPAELGDSAVYLCASSTVGAGELFFGEGSRLTVL.

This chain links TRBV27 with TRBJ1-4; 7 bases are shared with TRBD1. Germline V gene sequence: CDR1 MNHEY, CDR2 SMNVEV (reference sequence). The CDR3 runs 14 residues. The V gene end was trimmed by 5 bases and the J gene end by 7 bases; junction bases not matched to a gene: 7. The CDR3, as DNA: TGTGCCAGCAGTCCAGGGGGAGTTAGTGAAAAACTGTTTTTT. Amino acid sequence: CASSPGGVSEKLFF.

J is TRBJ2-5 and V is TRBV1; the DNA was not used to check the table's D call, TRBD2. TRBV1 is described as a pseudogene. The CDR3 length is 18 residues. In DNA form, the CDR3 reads TGCACCAGCAGCCAAGATAAGAGGGCGGGAGGGAATCAAGAGACCCAGTACTTC. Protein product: CTSSQDKRAGGNQETQYF.

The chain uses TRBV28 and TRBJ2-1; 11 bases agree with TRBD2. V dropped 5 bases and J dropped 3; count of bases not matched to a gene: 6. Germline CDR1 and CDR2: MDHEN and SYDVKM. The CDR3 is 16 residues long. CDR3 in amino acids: CASSPLTSGDYNEQFF. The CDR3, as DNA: TGTGCCAGCAGTCCACTGACTAGCGGGGACTACAATGAGCAGTTCTTC. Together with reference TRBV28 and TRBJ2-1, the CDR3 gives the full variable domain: DVKVTQSSRYLVKRTGEKVFLECVQDMDHENMFWYRQDPGLGLRLIYFSYDVKMKEKGDIPEGYSVSREKKERFSLILESASTNQTSMYLCASSPLTSGDYNEQFFGPGTRLTVL.

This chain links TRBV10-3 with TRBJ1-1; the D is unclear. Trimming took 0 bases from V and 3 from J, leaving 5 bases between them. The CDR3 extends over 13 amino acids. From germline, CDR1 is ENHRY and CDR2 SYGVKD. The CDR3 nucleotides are TGTGCCATCAGTGAGTCGGCCTACACTGAAGCTTTCTTT. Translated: CAISESAYTEAFF.

In DNA, the CDR3 is TGTGCCAGCCAGGAAACAGGGGGAAATCAGCCCCAGCATTTT. Translated: CASQETGGNQPQHF. The V call is TRBV25-1, the J call TRBJ1-5; 8 positions agree with TRBD1. From germline, CDR1 is MGHDK and CDR2 SYGVNS. The CDR3 contains 14 residues. V shed 8 bases and J 4 bases; nucleotides not matched to a gene: 7.

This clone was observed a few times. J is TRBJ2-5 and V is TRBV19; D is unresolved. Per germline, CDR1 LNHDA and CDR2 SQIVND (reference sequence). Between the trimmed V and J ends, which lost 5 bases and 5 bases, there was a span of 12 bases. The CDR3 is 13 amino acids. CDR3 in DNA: TGTGCCAGTAGTCCCGGCCGGGTGGAGACCCAGTACTTC. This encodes CASSPGRVETQYF.

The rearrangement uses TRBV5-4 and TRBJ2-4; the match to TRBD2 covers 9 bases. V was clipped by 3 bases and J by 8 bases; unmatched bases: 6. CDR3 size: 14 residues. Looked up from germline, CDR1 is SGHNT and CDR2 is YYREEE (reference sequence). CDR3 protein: CASSSGLAVDIQYF. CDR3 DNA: TGTGCCAGCAGCTCGGGACTAGCCGTGGACATTCAGTACTTC. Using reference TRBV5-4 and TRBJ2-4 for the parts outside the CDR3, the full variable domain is ETGVTQSPTHLIKTRGQQVTLRCSSQSGHNTVSWYQQALGQGPQFIFQYYREEENGRGNFPPRFSGLQFPNYSSELNVNALELDDSALYLCASSSGLAVDIQYFGAGTRLSVL.

CDR3 bases: TGTGCCAGCAGCTCGCCGGCGGGGCCTAAAGAGACCCAGTACTTC. Protein product: CASSSPAGPKETQYF. The rearrangement links TRBV7-9 to TRBJ2-5; D perhaps matches TRBD2 (6 bases). The CDR3 spans 15 residues. V dropped 4 bases and J dropped 3 bases, with 15 bases sitting between them. The germline V gene has CDR1 SEHNR and CDR2 FQNEAQ (reference sequence).

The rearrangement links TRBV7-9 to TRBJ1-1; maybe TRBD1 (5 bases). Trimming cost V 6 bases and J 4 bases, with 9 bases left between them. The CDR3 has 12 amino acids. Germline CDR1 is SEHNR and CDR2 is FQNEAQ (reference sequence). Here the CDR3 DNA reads TGTGCCAGCAGTTGGGGGGTCACTGAAGCTTTCTTT. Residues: CASSWGVTEAFF.

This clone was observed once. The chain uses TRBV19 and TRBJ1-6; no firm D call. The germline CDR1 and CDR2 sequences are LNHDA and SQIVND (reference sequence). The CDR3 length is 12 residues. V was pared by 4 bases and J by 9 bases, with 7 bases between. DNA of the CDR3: TGTGCCAGTAGTAGGGCGGGTTCACCCCTCCACTTT. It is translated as CASSRAGSPLHF.